This TCR beta chain was recorded in a study of a mutant IDH1 vaccine in newly diagnosed glioma. Whole-study context: The start of vaccination came 4-6 weeks after radiotherapy alone, or with temozolomide cycles.

Points on this clone: Its antigen is as yet unknown.

Time point described: week 47, end of study. Doses consisted of 300 ug of mutant IDH1 20-mer peptide each, paired with topical imiquimod. The study enrolled donors with new WHO grade 3 or 4 IDH1-mutant, ATRX-lost astrocytomas. There are 15 residues in the CDR3. From germline, CDR1 is SQVTM and CDR2 ANQGSEA. The V and J ends lost 1 base and 1 base respectively, with 13 bases between them. Profiled with immunoSEQ multiplex PCR; TCRdb holds only in-frame clones, not every one. The repertoire holds 40,000 to 50,000 clones, with roughly 80% as singletons. Sequencing was performed on PBMCs, taken from a glioma patient whose treatment included an IDH1 peptide vaccine. The genes are TRBV29-1 and TRBJ1-1, with D uncertain. The receptor was derived from a man in his late teens or twenties with glioma. Some clones in this sample may be carry-over from other donors' samples. The CDR3 region is CSVEGHNGENTEAFF. CDR3 DNA sequence: TGCAGCGTTGAAGGTCATAACGGAGAGAACACTGAAGCTTTCTTT. Looking up the rest from reference TRBV29-1 and TRBJ1-1 gives the full variable domain: SAVISQKPSRDICQRGTSLTIQCQVDSQVTMMFWYRQQPGQSLTLIATANQGSEATYESGFVIDKFPISRPNLTFSTLTVSNMSPEDSSIYLCSVEGHNGENTEAFFGQGTRLTVV.